The rows below give T cell receptor beta chains drawn from one sample of a study of blood T cell repertoires in COVID-19. This table comes from immunoSEQ multiplex PCR, and its TCRdb copy is limited to in-frame clones, with some not included. The sample records approximately 54,000 clones, roughly 82% being singletons. Sequenced: peripheral blood. The receptors derive from a human donor in a cohort sampled during active COVID-19. CDR3s include the opening cysteine and the closing phenylalanine or tryptophan. D genes are given only for firm matches. The size entry is marked missing in some rows and otherwise reads once, few, many or a size class.

clone_size j_call d_call v_call cdr3_aa cdr3_nt
. TRBJ1-2 TRBD1 TRBV24-1 CATSDSGGYGYTF TGTGCCACCAGTGATTCAGGGGGCTATGGCTACACCTTC
. TRBJ1-5 TRBD1 TRBV19 CASSMSPPDRINQPQHF TGTGCCAGTAGTATGTCACCCCCGGACAGGATAAATCAGCCCCAGCATTTT
. TRBJ1-4 TRBD1 TRBV7-2 CASSQQGAMTNEKLFF TGTGCCAGCAGCCAACAGGGGGCGATGACTAATGAAAAACTGTTTTTT
. TRBJ1-4 TRBD1 TRBV19 CASSSGTANEKLFF TGTGCCAGTAGTAGCGGGACAGCGAATGAAAAACTGTTTTTT
. TRBJ2-3 TRBD1 TRBV19 CASNGTGGTDTQYF TGTGCCAGTAACGGGACAGGGGGCACAGATACGCAGTATTTT
. TRBJ1-2 TRBD1 TRBV9 CASSPQGVGYGYTF TGTGCCAGCAGCCCCCAGGGGGTAGGCTATGGCTACACCTTC
. TRBJ2-2 TRBD1 TRBV24-1 CATSDLVTGETGELFF TGTGCCACCAGTGATTTGGTGACAGGGGAAACCGGGGAGCTGTTTTTT
. TRBJ1-4 . TRBV30 CAWRGREGREKLFF TGTGCCTGGAGAGGCAGGGAAGGAAGGGAAAAACTGTTTTTT
once TRBJ2-1 . TRBV5-1 CASTLVDSSNEQFF TGCGCCAGCACCCTAGTCGATTCGAGCAATGAGCAGTTCTTC
. TRBJ2-5 TRBD2 TRBV5-1 CASSLGRLAGQETQYF TGCGCCAGCAGCTTGGGACGACTAGCGGGACAAGAGACCCAGTACTTC
. TRBJ2-3 . TRBV6-5 CASSSPGSPKYF TGTGCCAGCAGTTCTCCGGGATCGCCGAAGTATTTT
. TRBJ1-2 TRBD1 TRBV4-3 CASSQETGAFPFYGYTF TGCGCCAGCAGCCAAGAGACAGGGGCCTTCCCTTTCTATGGCTACACCTTC
. TRBJ2-2 TRBD2 TRBV28 CASSFRGLAGGGELFF TGTGCCAGCAGTTTTCGGGGGCTAGCGGGAGGCGGGGAGCTGTTTTTT
. TRBJ2-1 . TRBV6-2/TRBV6-3 CASSLSDEQFF TGTGCCAGCAGCCTCTCAGATGAGCAGTTCTTC
once TRBJ2-1 TRBD1 TRBV18 CASSPEGTGGWTYNEQFF TGTGCCAGCTCACCTGAGGGAACAGGGGGCTGGACCTACAATGAGCAGTTCTTC
. TRBJ2-1 TRBD2 TRBV20-1 CSARTSVEQFF TGCAGTGCTCGTACTAGCGTTGAGCAGTTCTTC
. TRBJ2-1 TRBD2 TRBV5-1 CASRLTSGRSYEQFF TGCGCCAGCAGGCTGACCAGCGGGAGGAGCTATGAGCAGTTCTTC
. TRBJ2-6 . TRBV18 CASSPYTSGANVLTF TGTGCCAGCTCACCATACACCTCTGGGGCCAACGTCCTGACTTTC
. TRBJ2-5 . TRBV5-1 CASSMDGIQETQYF TGCGCCAGCAGCATGGACGGGATCCAAGAGACCCAGTACTTC
. TRBJ1-5 . TRBV7-8 CASSLARSNQPQHF TGTGCCAGCAGCTTAGCACGGAGCAATCAGCCCCAGCATTTT
. TRBJ2-7 . TRBV6-5 CASSRQDSYEQYF TGTGCCAGCAGTCGGCAGGATTCCTACGAGCAGTACTTC
. TRBJ2-7 TRBD1 TRBV27 CASSPPGQRDEQYF TGTGCCAGCAGTCCGCCGGGACAGCGCGACGAGCAGTACTTC
. TRBJ2-3 TRBD1 TRBV7-2 CASSSGQGLDTQYF TGTGCCAGCAGCTCAGGACAGGGCTTGGATACGCAGTATTTT
. TRBJ1-1 . TRBV7-9 CASRLLTEAFF TGTGCCAGCAGATTATTAACTGAAGCTTTCTTT
. TRBJ2-7 TRBD1 TRBV7-2 CASSPGQGAFYEQYF TGTGCCAGCAGCCCGGGACAGGGGGCTTTCTACGAGCAGTACTTC
. TRBJ1-5 . TRBV6-5 CASRSEGFQPQHF TGTGCCAGCAGGTCCGAGGGTTTTCAGCCCCAGCATTTT
. TRBJ1-4 . TRBV9 CASSVEDCTTNEKLFF TGTGCCAGCAGCGTAGAGGACTGTACAACTAATGAAAAACTGTTTTTT
. TRBJ1-5 . TRBV24-1 CATSDSRGSNQPQHF TGTGCCACCAGTGATTCGAGGGGGAGCAATCAGCCCCAGCATTTT
. TRBJ1-1 . TRBV19 CASSSPGGVNTEAFF TGTGCCAGTAGCTCACCGGGAGGGGTGAACACTGAAGCTTTCTTT
. TRBJ2-3 TRBD1 TRBV5-4 CASSLGTGPDTQYF TGTGCCAGCAGCTTGGGGACAGGACCAGATACGCAGTATTTT
. TRBJ2-7 . TRBV28 CASSPPRRVYEQYF TGTGCCAGCAGTCCCCCTCGACGGGTCTACGAGCAGTACTTC
. TRBJ1-6 TRBD1 TRBV3-1/TRBV3-2 CASSLRQGNSPLHF TGTGCCAGCAGCCTAAGACAGGGGAATTCACCCCTCCACTTT
. TRBJ2-1 TRBD2 TRBV9 CASSVTSGTRGYNEQFF TGTGCCAGCAGCGTGACTAGCGGGACCAGGGGCTACAATGAGCAGTTCTTC
. TRBJ1-2 . TRBV30 CAAKLQANYGYTF TGTGCCGCTAAATTACAGGCTAACTATGGCTACACCTTC
. TRBJ1-1 . TRBV25-1 CASSRLGLRDTEAFF TGTGCCAGCAGTAGGCTAGGGCTCAGGGATACTGAAGCTTTCTTT
. TRBJ2-1 TRBD2 TRBV9 CASSEESGTSGRFYNEQFF TGTGCCAGCAGCGAGGAGTCCGGGACTAGCGGGAGGTTCTACAATGAGCAGTTCTTC
. TRBJ1-4 . TRBV2 CASSGYRVETNEKLFF TGTGCCAGCAGTGGCTACAGGGTTGAGACTAATGAAAAACTGTTTTTT
. TRBJ1-1 TRBD1 TRBV2 CASSAQGMNTEAFF TGTGCCAGCAGCGCACAGGGGATGAACACTGAAGCTTTCTTT
. TRBJ1-4 TRBD1 TRBV7-9 CASSPGQLNEKLFF TGTGCCAGCAGCCCGGGACAGTTAAATGAAAAACTGTTTTTT
. TRBJ2-7 TRBD1 TRBV29-1 CSVGGTGSSYEQYF TGCAGCGTTGGGGGGACAGGGAGCTCCTACGAGCAGTACTTC
few TRBJ1-1 . TRBV18 CASSNGNTEAFF TGTGCCAGCTCAAACGGGAACACTGAAGCTTTCTTT
. TRBJ1-2 TRBD1 TRBV28 CASCGTGASANYGYTF TGTGCCAGCTGCGGGACAGGGGCCTCAGCTAACTATGGCTACACCTTC
. TRBJ2-5 . TRBV29-1 CSVDRAIQTQYF TGCAGCGTTGACAGGGCCATTCAGACCCAGTACTTC
. TRBJ1-3 TRBD1 TRBV5-1 CASSLGPGQSGNTIYF TGCGCCAGCAGCTTGGGCCCGGGACAGTCAGGAAACACCATATATTTT
. TRBJ1-1 . TRBV4-2 CASSRLRSGDTEAFF TGTGCCAGCAGCCGACTCCGGTCGGGAGACACTGAAGCTTTCTTT